One sample yielded the 15 T cell receptor beta chains listed below, sequenced in a study of T cell responses to AZD1222 COVID-19 vaccine. The table came from immunoSEQ multiplex PCR; TCRdb's copy has only in-frame clones and leaves some out. The data hold 90,000 or so clones, with about 86% observed a single time. The specimen was peripheral blood, collected on day 0 of AZD1222 vaccination. The receptors originated from an adult in good health.

V is TRBV5-1 and J is TRBJ2-1, with 8 positions matching TRBD2. Germline CDR1 reads SGHRS; CDR2 reads YFSETQ. CDR3 length: 16 amino acids. Trimming cost V 3 bases and J 4 bases; bases outside gene matches: 9. In nucleotides, the CDR3 is TGCGCCAGCAGCTCCGGACTAGCCCCAAAATACAATGAGCAGTTCTTC. This sequence encodes CASSSGLAPKYNEQFF.

The count of this clone is one. The junction shows a germline mismatch at one end, possibly a read error. The rearrangement links TRBV24-1 to TRBJ2-5, with TRBD1 as a possible D gene (6 bases). From germline, CDR1 is KGHDR and CDR2 SFDVKD. The CDR3 length is 15 residues. CDR3 region: CATSHFDRRQETQYF. The CDR3 DNA reads as TGTGCCACCAGTCATTTCGACAGGCGCCAAGAGACCCAGTACTTC.

CDR3 DNA: TGTGCCAGCAGTTTATCAGGGGGGACAGTGAACACTGAAGCTTTCTTT. Amino acids: CASSLSGGTVNTEAFF. The chain links TRBV27 to TRBJ1-1; 7 nucleotides align to TRBD1. The V segment lost 0 bases and the J segment 0 bases; nucleotides outside the gene matches: 4. From germline, CDR1 is MNHEY and CDR2 SMNVEV (reference sequence). The CDR3 runs to 16 residues.

This chain connects TRBV28 to TRBJ2-7; D not certain. Germline CDR1 MDHEN, CDR2 SYDVKM. The CDR3 totals 13 residues. Trimming took off 3 bases at V and 9 bases at J, with 15 bases between the two ends. CDR3 in DNA: TGTGCCAGCAGTTTTTCGGGTGCCCGCGGGCAGTACTTC. Amino acid sequence: CASSFSGARGQYF.

The V call is TRBV27, the J call TRBJ2-7; D assignment may be TRBD1 or TRBD2 (5 bases each). Trimming pared 4 bases from V and 0 bases from J, leaving 7 bases between. CDR1 and CDR2 (germline): MNHEY, SMNVEV (reference sequence). The CDR3 runs to 13 residues. The chain's CDR3 is CASSSGSSYEQYF. The CDR3 DNA sequence: TGTGCCAGCAGTTCAGGGAGCTCCTACGAGCAGTACTTC.

The V and J genes are TRBV11-2 and TRBJ1-2, with D possibly TRBD1 on 5 matching bases. The V and J ends lost 0 bases and 5 bases respectively, with 7 bases between them. Germline V gene data show CDR1 as SGHAT and CDR2 as FQNNGV. The CDR3 has 13 residues. The CDR3 is CASSLDQGYGYTF. CDR3 in DNA: TGTGCCAGCAGCTTAGATCAGGGATATGGCTACACCTTC.

V and J are TRBV6-2 or TRBV6-3 and TRBJ1-1; TRBD1 is a possible D gene (6 bases). The CDR3 contains 17 residues. V lost 5 bases and J lost 0, with 19 bases in between. Germline V gives CDR1 MNHEY, CDR2 SVGEGT. The CDR3 region has the DNA TGTGCCAGCAGTAACCCCTCGGCAGGGGATGTGAACACTGAAGCTTTCTTT. Translation gives CASSNPSAGDVNTEAFF.

This sequence joins TRBV21-1 and TRBJ2-2; the D call in the table, TRBD1, was not verified against the DNA. TRBV21-1 is shown as a pseudogene. The CDR3 runs 17 residues. Here the CDR3 DNA reads TGTGCCAGCAGCAATAAGGGGAAGGCCGGCAGCACCGGGGAGCTGTTTTTT. The encoded protein is CASSNKGKAGSTGELFF.

The V and J genes are TRBV7-3 and TRBJ2-1, with D possibly TRBD2 on 6 matching bases. Trimming shortened V by 1 base and J by 5 bases, and 12 bases separated the two germline ends. The CDR3 runs 15 residues. CDR1 and CDR2 from the germline V gene are SGHTA and FQGTGA. In DNA form, the CDR3 reads TGTGCCAGCAGCTTAATGGGGGGAACAGACAATGAGCAGTTCTTC. Its translation is CASSLMGGTDNEQFF. Full variable domain (rest looked up from reference TRBV7-3 and TRBJ2-1): GAGVSQTPSNKVTEKGKYVELRCDPISGHTALYWYRQSLGQGPEFLIYFQGTGAADDSGLPNDRFFAVRPEGSVSTLKIQRTERGDSAVYLCASSLMGGTDNEQFFGPGTRLTVL.

This clone was found a few times. The chain joins TRBV4-1 to TRBJ2-2; D unclear. CDR3 size: 16 residues. CDR1 and CDR2 from the germline V gene are MGHRA and YSYEKL. Trimming took off 0 bases at V and 1 base at J, with 9 bases between the two ends. CDR3 nucleotides: TGCGCCAGCAGCCAAGATCCGGGTCGGAACACCGGGGAGCTGTTTTTT. Amino acid sequence: CASSQDPGRNTGELFF.

The V and J genes are TRBV19 and TRBJ1-5, with a tentative D call TRBD1 (5 bases). The germline V gene encodes CDR1 LNHDA and CDR2 SQIVND (reference sequence). V lost 3 bases, J lost 4 bases, and 13 bases lay in between. The CDR3 contains 15 residues. The CDR3 loop is CASSIGARGNQPQHF. The CDR3 nucleotides are TGTGCCAGTAGTATCGGGGCAAGGGGAAATCAGCCCCAGCATTTT.

The chain combines TRBV2 with TRBJ1-6; 9 positions agree with TRBD1. CDR3 length: 16 amino acids. CDR1 and CDR2 from the germline V gene are SNHLY and FYNNEI. Germline trimming cut 6 bases from V and 7 bases from J; bases unmatched to any gene: 10. CDR3 bases: TGTGCCAGCAGGGCACAGGGGGCGGGTCTCAATTCACCCCTCCACTTT. Its translation is CASRAQGAGLNSPLHF.

The rearrangement links TRBV28 to TRBJ2-6, with 9 bases matching TRBD2. The CDR3 is 20 residues long. Trimming at V came to 5 bases and at J to 1 base, leaving 15 bases not matched to a gene. The V gene's germline CDR1 is MDHEN and CDR2 SYDVKM. The CDR3 DNA sequence: TGTGCCAGCAGTCCCACGGTCGGACTGGCGGGAGGGTCTGGGGCCAACGTCCTGACTTTC. Translation gives CASSPTVGLAGGSGANVLTF.

The chain carries TRBV5-4 and TRBJ2-2, with TRBD1 matching 7 bases. Per the germline V gene, CDR1 is SGHNT and CDR2 is YYREEE (reference sequence). Trimming took 4 bases from V and 5 from J; bases not matched to a gene: 14. CDR3 length: 17 residues. CDR3 nucleotides: TGTGCCAGCAGCCCCGACGGACAGGCCGCGCGGACCGGGGAGCTGTTTTTT. Its protein product is CASSPDGQAARTGELFF. The full variable domain, its missing parts supplied by reference TRBV5-4 and TRBJ2-2, is ETGVTQSPTHLIKTRGQQVTLRCSSQSGHNTVSWYQQALGQGPQFIFQYYREEENGRGNFPPRFSGLQFPNYSSELNVNALELDDSALYLCASSPDGQAARTGELFFGEGSRLTVL.

The genes are TRBV19 and TRBJ1-2; no firm D call. The ends were cut back, 2 bases at V and 8 bases at J, with 6 bases in the middle. CDR1 is LNHDA, CDR2 SQIVND, per germline (reference sequence). This CDR3 has 11 residues. Written as DNA, the CDR3 is TGTGCCAGTAGTATACGAGGGGGCTACACCTTC. This encodes CASSIRGGYTF.